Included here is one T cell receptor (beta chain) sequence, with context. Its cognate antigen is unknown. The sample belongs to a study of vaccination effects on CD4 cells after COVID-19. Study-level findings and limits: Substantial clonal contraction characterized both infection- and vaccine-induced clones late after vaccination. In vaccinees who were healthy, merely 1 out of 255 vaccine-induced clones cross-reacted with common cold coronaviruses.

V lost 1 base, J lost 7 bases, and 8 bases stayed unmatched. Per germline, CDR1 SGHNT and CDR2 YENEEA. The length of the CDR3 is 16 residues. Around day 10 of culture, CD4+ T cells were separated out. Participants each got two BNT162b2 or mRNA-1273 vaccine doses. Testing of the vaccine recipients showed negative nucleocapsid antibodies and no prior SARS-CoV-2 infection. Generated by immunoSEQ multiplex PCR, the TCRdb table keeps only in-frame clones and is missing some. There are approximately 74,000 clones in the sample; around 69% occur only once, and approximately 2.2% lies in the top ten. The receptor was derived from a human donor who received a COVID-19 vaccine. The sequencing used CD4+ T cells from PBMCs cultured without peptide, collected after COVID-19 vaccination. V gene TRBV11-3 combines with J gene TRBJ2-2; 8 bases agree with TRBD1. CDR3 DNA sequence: TGTGCCAGCAGCTTAGCCACCGGGACAGGTATCGGGGAGCTGTTTTTT. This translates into CASSLATGTGIGELFF.